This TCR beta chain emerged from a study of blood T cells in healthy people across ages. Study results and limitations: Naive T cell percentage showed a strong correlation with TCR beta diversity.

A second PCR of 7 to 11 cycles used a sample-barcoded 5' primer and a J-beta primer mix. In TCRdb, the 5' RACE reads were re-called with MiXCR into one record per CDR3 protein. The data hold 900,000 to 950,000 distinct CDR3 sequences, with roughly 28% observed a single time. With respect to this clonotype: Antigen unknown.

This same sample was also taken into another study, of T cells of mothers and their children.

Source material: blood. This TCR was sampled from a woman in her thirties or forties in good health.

The CDR3 is CASSSPFAPVLTGELFF. The CDR3 DNA follows: TGTGCCAGCAGCTCCCCATTTGCCCCCGTCCTCACCGGGGAGCTGTTTTTT. This chain connects TRBV12-3 or TRBV12-4 to TRBJ2-2; D not certain. V was shortened by 6 bases and J by 4 bases, with 21 bases between the two germline ends. CDR3 length: 17 amino acids.